This is a list of T cell receptor beta chains from one sample in a study of T cell repertoires in cytomegalovirus infection. Each CDR3 protein is one row after TCRdb ran MiXCR on the reads. The data hold more than 200,000 distinct CDR3 sequences, with approximately 9.2% observed a single time. Sequenced material: PBMCs. All receptors come from a human donor in good health (CMV status not recorded). Some clones in this sample may be carry-over from other donors' samples. Each CDR3 is given with its conserved first and last residue. The D gene is left open where the match is weak. Clone size is given for some rows only: seen once, a few or many times, or a class if the clone is expanded.

J gene,clone size,V gene,D gene,CDR3 DNA,CDR3 protein
TRBJ2-5,NA,TRBV5-1,NA,TGCGCCAGCAGCTTGGAACAGGGCCAAGAGACCCAGTACTTC,CASSLEQGQETQYF
TRBJ2-1,NA,TRBV7-3,TRBD2,TGTGCCATCAACAATGGAGCTAGCGGCCACAATGAGCAGTTCTTC,CAINNGASGHNEQFF
TRBJ1-5,many,TRBV7-2,NA,TGTGCCAGCAGCTTAGACCGACTGGGGCCGTCAGCCCAGCATTTT,CASSLDRLGPSAQHF
TRBJ2-1,many,TRBV7-4,TRBD2,TGTGCCAGCAGCTTAGTTTTTGGGACTAGCGGGAGGGCCTTTGAGCAGTTCTTC,CASSLVFGTSGRAFEQFF
TRBJ2-5,few,TRBV28,NA,TGTGCCAGCAGTCGGCCGACAGGGAGGGAGACCCAGTACTTC,CASSRPTGRETQYF
TRBJ1-6,many,TRBV19,TRBD1,TGTGCCAGTAGACAAACAGGGGGCGAGGACAATTCACCCCTCCACTTT,CASRQTGGEDNSPLHF
TRBJ2-7,many,TRBV2,NA,TGTGCCAGCAGTGAATTGACACAGGGCGGTAGCGAGCAGTACTTC,CASSELTQGGSEQYF
TRBJ2-1,few,TRBV4-3,NA,TGCGCCAGCAGCCATGCCCTAGAAAATGAGCAGTTCTTC,CASSHALENEQFF
TRBJ2-3,many,TRBV10-3,TRBD1,TGTGCCATCAGTGACCCGGACAGGTCGGCTTTAGACACAGATACGCAGTATTTT,CAISDPDRSALDTDTQYF
TRBJ2-1,few,TRBV7-3,NA,TGTGCCAGCAGCTTAAATAGGGGGTCCTACAATGAGCAGTTCTTC,CASSLNRGSYNEQFF
TRBJ1-1,many,TRBV28,NA,TGTGCCAGCACTGGCAGCCCGAACACTGAAGCTTTCTTT,CASTGSPNTEAFF
TRBJ1-6,many,TRBV20-1,NA,TGCAGTGCTAGCGGTCAGGGATCTCATAATTCACCCCTCCACTTT,CSASGQGSHNSPLHF
TRBJ1-1,few,TRBV7-6,NA,TGTGCCAGCGTTGCAGGAATGAACACTGAAGCTTTCTTT,CASVAGMNTEAFF
TRBJ1-1,many,TRBV28,NA,TGTGCCAGCAGTAGACTTGACCACACTGAAGCTTTCTTT,CASSRLDHTEAFF
TRBJ2-5,many,TRBV15,NA,TGTGCCACCAGCAGAGAAGCGACCCAGTACTTC,CATSREATQYF
TRBJ2-1,few,TRBV18,NA,TGTGCCAGCTCACCACCGATGGGGATTAGCTCCTACAATGAGCAGTTCTTC,CASSPPMGISSYNEQFF
TRBJ2-1,many,TRBV7-2,TRBD1,TGTGCCAGCAGCTTCCGACCTGGGACAGGCGTGAATGAGCAGTTCTTC,CASSFRPGTGVNEQFF